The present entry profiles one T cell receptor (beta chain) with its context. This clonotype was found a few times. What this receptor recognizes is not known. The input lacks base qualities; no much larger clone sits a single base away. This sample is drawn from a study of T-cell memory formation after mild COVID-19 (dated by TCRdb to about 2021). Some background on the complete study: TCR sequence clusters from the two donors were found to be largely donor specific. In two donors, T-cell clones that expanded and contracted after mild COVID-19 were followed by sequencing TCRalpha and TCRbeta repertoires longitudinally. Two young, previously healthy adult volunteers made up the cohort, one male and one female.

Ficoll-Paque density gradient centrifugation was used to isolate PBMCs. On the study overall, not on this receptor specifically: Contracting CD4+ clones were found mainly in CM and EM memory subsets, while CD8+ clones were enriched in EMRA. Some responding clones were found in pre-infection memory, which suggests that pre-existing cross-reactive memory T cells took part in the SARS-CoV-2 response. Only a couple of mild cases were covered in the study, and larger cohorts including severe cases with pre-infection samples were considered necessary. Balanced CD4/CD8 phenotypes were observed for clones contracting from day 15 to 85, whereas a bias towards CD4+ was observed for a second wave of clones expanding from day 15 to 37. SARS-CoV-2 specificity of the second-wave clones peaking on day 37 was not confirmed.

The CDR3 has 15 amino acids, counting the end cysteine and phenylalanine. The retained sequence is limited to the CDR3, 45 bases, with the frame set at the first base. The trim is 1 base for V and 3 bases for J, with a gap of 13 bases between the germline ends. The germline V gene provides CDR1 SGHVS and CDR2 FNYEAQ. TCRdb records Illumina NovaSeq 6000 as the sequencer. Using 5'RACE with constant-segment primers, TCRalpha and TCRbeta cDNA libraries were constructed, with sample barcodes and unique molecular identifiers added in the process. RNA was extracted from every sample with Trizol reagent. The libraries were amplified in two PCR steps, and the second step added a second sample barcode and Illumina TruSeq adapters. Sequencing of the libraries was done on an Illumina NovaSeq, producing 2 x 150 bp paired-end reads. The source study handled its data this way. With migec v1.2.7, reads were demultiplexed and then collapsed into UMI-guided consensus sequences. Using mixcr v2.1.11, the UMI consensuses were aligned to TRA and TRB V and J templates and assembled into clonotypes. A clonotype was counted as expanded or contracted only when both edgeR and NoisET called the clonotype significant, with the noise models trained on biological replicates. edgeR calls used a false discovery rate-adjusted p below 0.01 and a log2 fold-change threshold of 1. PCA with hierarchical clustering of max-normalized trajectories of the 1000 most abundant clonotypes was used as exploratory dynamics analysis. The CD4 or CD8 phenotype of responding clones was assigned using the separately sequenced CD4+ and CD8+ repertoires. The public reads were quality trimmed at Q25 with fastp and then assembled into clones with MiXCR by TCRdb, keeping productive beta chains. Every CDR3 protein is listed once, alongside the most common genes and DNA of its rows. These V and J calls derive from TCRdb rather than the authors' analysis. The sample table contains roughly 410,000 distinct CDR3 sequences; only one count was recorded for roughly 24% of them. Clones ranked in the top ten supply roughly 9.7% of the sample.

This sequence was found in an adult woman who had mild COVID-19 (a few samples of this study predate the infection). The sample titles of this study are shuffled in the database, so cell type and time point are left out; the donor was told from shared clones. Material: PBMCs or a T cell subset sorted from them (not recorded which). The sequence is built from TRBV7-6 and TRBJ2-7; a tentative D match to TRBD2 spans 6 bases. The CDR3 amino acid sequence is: CASSLVAGLLYEQYF. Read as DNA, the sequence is TGTGCCAGCAGCTTAGTGGCCGGACTACTCTACGAGCAGTACTTC.